This T cell receptor beta chain was profiled in a study of cytomegalovirus exposure and HLA in healthy donors (TCRdb year 2017). With respect to the entire study: An earlier analysis of several hundred of the donors reported 276 Gb of sequence data and around 120 million unique TCR beta sequences from approximately 180 million T cells. An early release that covered 500 to 800 HLA-typed donors contained around 330 gigabases of sequencing data and some 87 million unique TCR sequences. Of the 398 genotyped donors, 81% were placed in the genetic ancestry cluster associated with self-reported Caucasian donors. The study aimed to test whether signatures of past pathogen exposure could be identified by cataloging public T cell receptors. The T cell repertoires of under 750 subjects were profiled by immunosequencing and related to cytomegalovirus serostatus. Besides the first cohort of under 700 subjects, a separate validation cohort made up of 120 different subjects was used. High-throughput TCR immunosequencing, statistical association of individual TCRs with disease status, and machine learning were combined to predict cytomegalovirus infection status. To study patterns of TCR occurrence, a later analysis re-analyzed previously published TCR beta repertoires from around 700 donors and added high-resolution HLA genotyping. The later analysis used no new phenotypic data to find candidate immune exposures, relying instead on TCR beta sequences and their occurrence across donors. An earlier analysis of fewer than 700 of the donors applied high-throughput TCR beta sequencing to assess whether each TCR beta V gene segment acted as functional or pseudogenic. Donor age, sex, ethnicity and CMV serostatus were compiled alongside the repertoire data. In a later genetic analysis, genome-wide SNP genotypes for about three fifths of the roughly 670 donors were used, and that subset was treated as a discovery cohort. Every discovery cohort repertoire had been produced on one sequencing platform. Class I and class II HLA loci were covered by the typing at four-digit resolution. Typing coverage varied by locus: about 620-630 donors for A, B, C, DRB1 and DQB1; approximately 500 for DQA1; more than 600 for DPA1; roughly 450 for DPB1. Several DR-DQ haplotypes were treated as single units for association and clustering because of strong linkage in the cohort. Among some 400 genotyped donors of the cohort, an average of roughly 230,000 unique TCR beta nucleotide sequences was sequenced per donor, of which approximately 18% were non-productive. Paper-wide results and their limitations: In a later analysis, HLA-associated TCR beta chains were found to be more clonally expanded and to have lower generation probabilities than equally common non-associated chains. According to a later genetic analysis, donors in an Asian-associated ancestry cluster had fewer N-insertions in productive TCRs than the roughly 660-donor mean. Because counts were too low, seventeen rarely observed V segments, including chromosome 9 orphons, were excluded from the earlier analysis of around 590 of the donors. The authors suggested that the approach could potentially be extended to other disease states and immunological phenotypes. When HLA alleles, especially DR and DQ, strongly co-occurred, TCR associations were difficult to assign to individual alleles. Immune exposure information for the cohort was limited to CMV serostatus. According to a later analysis, most CMV-associated TCR beta chains appeared to be HLA-restricted, and the HLA associations seemed to be driven largely by CMV exposure. A further reported finding was that TCR beta sequences accurately predicted the HLA-A and HLA-B alleles for most subjects in the first cohort. A later analysis reported that several top co-occurrence clusters appeared linked to parvovirus B19, influenza, CMV and Epstein-Barr virus. This cohort had only TCR beta chains sequenced, and the lack of alpha or paired-chain data limited which features could be detected. Most TCR sequences were seen in very few donors, while some public TCRs were found in many individuals. In both the original and validation cohorts, the classifier was reported to diagnose cytomegalovirus status with high specificity and sensitivity. Roughly uniform sequencing depth across donors was assumed in presence/absence analyses, although this assumption may not hold. Specific HLA alleles were associated with 15,000 to 20,000 TCR beta sequences at a false discovery rate of 0.05 in a later analysis. Correlated functional status among segregating V segments might be attributable to linkage disequilibrium, but an unknown experimental factor could not be ruled out. Broadly in line with IMGT annotations, most TCR beta V segments showed up in productive rearrangements about 87% or about 30% of the time in an earlier analysis of 587 of the donors. V-gene and J-gene trimming of TCR beta chains was associated with a missense DCLRE1C variant in a later genetic analysis, and the association was replicated in an independent cohort. Some IMGT-functional V segments, including TRBV6-2 and TRBV6-3, could not be told apart with the 87-base-pair reads, so those segments were excluded. In vitro tests confirmed that a few of the cytomegalovirus-associated TCR beta chains recognize cytomegalovirus antigens. A later analysis found that TCR association rates varied across HLA loci, with DRB1 alleles showing the most associated TCRs and HLA-C alleles the fewest. Because some donors lacked HLA typing at each locus, the association tests relied only on the typed subset. The sequencing pipeline was judged likely to have produced a cluster of highly shared sequence variants as a technical artifact. The study gave a list of about 150 TCR beta chains associated with cytomegalovirus.

Receptors were amplified or captured by the immunoSEQ multiplex PCR assay. The multiplex PCR relied on a mix of 60 forward primers for TCR Vbeta segments and 13 reverse primers for TCR Jbeta segments. A multiplex PCR assay on genomic DNA amplified the CDR3 region of rearranged TCR beta genes. Amplified TCR beta libraries were sequenced as 87-base-pair reads on the Illumina HiSeq System. Concerning the study's data processing: Across the 600 to 700 repertoires, a later analysis counted some 81 million unique TCR beta chains, about 10 million of which were shared by at least two donors. To remove PCR and sequencing errors, raw reads were error-corrected and collapsed into unique sequences using a nearest-neighbor algorithm that merged closely related sequences. V, D and J gene segments were assigned by aligning CDR3 sequences to IMGT reference sequences. For a sequence to be retained, a match of at least six nucleotides to both a V gene segment and a J gene segment was required. Rearrangements were classified as productive when the CDR3 lacked stop codons and remained in frame with V and J, and all other rearrangements were classified as non-productive. CDR3 was defined by IMGT convention, running from the second conserved V-encoded cysteine to the conserved J-encoded phenylalanine. In an earlier analysis of around 640 of the donors, sequences lacking an unambiguous match to a single V gene segment were excluded. An earlier analysis of 587 of the donors called V segments functional above 56.7% productive rearrangements and segregating when the between-donor standard deviation exceeded 5%. A statistical classification framework was built for diagnosing cytomegalovirus status from the catalog of TCR beta chain sequences. A later analysis assigned V and J genes by comparing TCR nucleotide sequences with IMGT/GENE-DB human TR gene sequences. In a later analysis, CDR3 sequences and most-parsimonious VDJ recombination scenarios were assigned using the TCRdist pipeline. In a later analysis, every TCR beta chain was defined by the combination of its CDR3 amino acid sequence and its V-gene family, and reads without a unique V-gene family were dropped. To address suspected cross-contamination and a sequencing artifact, a later analysis removed around 590 highly shared, low-generation-probability nucleotide sequences. For each public chain, a later analysis derived a clonal expansion index from normalized ranks of inferred template counts within each repertoire. Generation probabilities in a later analysis came from a VDJ recombination model fitted to out-of-frame rearrangements, and those results were checked against IGoR. In a later analysis, hypergeometric tests were used to score TCR-TCR, TCR-HLA and TCR-CMV co-occurrence, with a repertoire-size bias correction applied to TCR pairs. In a later analysis, false discovery rates were estimated by permuting HLA or CMV assignments 20 times. In a later analysis, co-occurring TCRs were grouped with DBSCAN, and TCRdist sequence similarity was added when clustering was performed within HLA-allele-positive subsets. Repertoires with fewer than 30,000 or more than 120,000 public chains, plus five repertoires with anomalous nucleotide sharing, were excluded from co-occurrence clustering. The table comes from immuneACCESS by way of TCRdb, which keeps in-frame sequences with V and J called. Part of the clones is missing from these tables; in studies checked, under half for an unresolved V gene and the rest for unknown reasons. The V and J calls and clone size were taken over from that table, and D and trimming were inferred from the DNA. In all, the sample holds about 180,000 clones, and roughly 76% of those were seen once. The top ten clonotypes cover 4.9% of the sample.

In total, roughly 710 healthy bone marrow donors made up the cohort. Cohort members were all nominally healthy when sampled, although unrecorded immune exposures were likely present. The donor tested CMV seropositive, placing the donor among the roughly 300 seropositive members of the cohort. A peripheral blood sample was collected from each donor, and TCR beta sequencing was performed on peripheral blood mononuclear cells. Genomic DNA was extracted from the blood cell samples with the Qiagen DNeasy Blood Extraction Kit. Trimming leaves V shorter by 0 bases and J shorter by 5 bases, with the junction holding 7 bases beyond the gene matches. The germline V gene (reference sequence) provides CDR1 GTSNPN and CDR2 SVGIG. Spanning cysteine to phenylalanine, the CDR3 consists of 15 amino acids. Only the CDR3 region is kept as DNA, spanning 45 bases read in frame from base 1. A remark on this clone: Its antigen is currently not known. Nothing much larger sits one base from this clone, and base qualities are not available.

This receptor was taken from a woman under 30 in good health and CMV-seropositive. Recombination connected TRBV30 to TRBJ2-5; 9 junctional bases match TRBD2. Specimen: PBMCs. The CDR3 sequence is CAWSVPAGGRETQYF. The DNA is as follows: TGTGCCTGGAGTGTACCAGCGGGGGGCAGGGAGACCCAGTACTTC.